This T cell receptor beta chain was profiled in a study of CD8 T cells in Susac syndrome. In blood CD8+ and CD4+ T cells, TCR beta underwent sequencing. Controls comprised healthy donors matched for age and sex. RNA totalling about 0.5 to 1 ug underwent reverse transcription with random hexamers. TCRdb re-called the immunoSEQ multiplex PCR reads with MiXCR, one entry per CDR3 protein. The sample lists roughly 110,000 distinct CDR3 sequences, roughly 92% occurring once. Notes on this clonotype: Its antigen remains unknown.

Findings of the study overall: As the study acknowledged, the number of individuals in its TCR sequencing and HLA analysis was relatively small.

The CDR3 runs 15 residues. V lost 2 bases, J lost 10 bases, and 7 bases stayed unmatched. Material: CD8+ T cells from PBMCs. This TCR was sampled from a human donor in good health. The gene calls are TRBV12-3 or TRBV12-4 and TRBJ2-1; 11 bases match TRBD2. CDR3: CASSLISGRAAEQFF. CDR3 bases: TGTGCCAGCAGTTTAATTAGCGGGAGGGCAGCGGAGCAGTTCTTC.